This T cell receptor beta chain was sequenced in a study of cytomegalovirus exposure and HLA in healthy donors. The PCR contained 60 Vbeta and 13 Jbeta primers. Data came from immunoSEQ multiplex PCR; TCRdb stores just in-frame clones and leaves some out. This table lists 220,000 or so clones. Each donor's status was that of a healthy bone marrow donor. CDR3 length: 14 amino acids. Germline CDR1 is SGHDT and CDR2 is YYEEEE. V was clipped by 4 bases and J by 9 bases; unmatched bases: 7. Findings and caveats of the study: Accounts indicate the classifier identified cytomegalovirus status with strong specificity and sensitivity. Compared with the roughly 670-donor mean, an Asian-associated ancestry cluster reportedly had fewer N-insertions, according to a later analysis. DRB1 showed the most TCR associations and HLA-C the fewest in a later analysis, as rates varied by HLA locus.

Frequency places this clone as medium-sized. The antigen remains undetermined. The sequence came from a girl aged 2 to 9 in good health and CMV-seropositive. Sample: PBMCs. J is TRBJ2-1 and V is TRBV5-6; 10 bases agree with TRBD2. CDR3 residues: CASSLRTSGSEQFF. CDR3 nucleotide sequence: TGTGCCAGCAGCCTGCGGACTAGCGGATCTGAGCAGTTCTTC.